The 22 T cell receptor beta chains below come from one sample, sequenced in a study of human T cells and chemical hapten exposure. Noted time point: pre-sensitization, week 0. Stated treatment: therapeutic diphenylcyclopropenone sensitization with weekly scalp DPC. A single record per CDR3 protein comes from TCRdb applying MiXCR to the RACE reads. The table has under 95,000 distinct CDR3 sequences, 8.5% seen once. Sequenced here: whole blood, sampled in connection with sensitization to the hapten diphenylcyclopropenone (DPC). Receptors were obtained from a middle-aged man with alopecia areata. Some clones in this sample may be carry-over from other donors' samples.

There are many counts of this clonotype. V is TRBV3-1 and J is TRBJ1-2; a weak D match, TRBD1 (6 bases). CDR3 size: 15 residues. CDR1 and CDR2 from the germline V gene are LGHDT and YNNKEL (reference sequence). V shed 1 base and J shed 6 bases, with 15 bases lying between them. CDR3 loop: CASSQAVTGLNGYTF. In DNA, the CDR3 is TGTGCCAGCAGCCAAGCTGTGACAGGACTGAATGGCTACACCTTC.

This clonotype has a count of ten or more. CDR3 nucleotides: TGTGCCAGCAGCCAAGCTTCGGCTGACGATAACTATGGCTACACCTTC. Translated: CASSQASADDNYGYTF. This chain connects TRBV4-2 to TRBJ1-2; D remains unclear. The ends were cut back, 1 base at V and 1 base at J, with 13 bases in the middle. The CDR3 has 16 amino acids. CDR1 is LGHNA, CDR2 YNFKEQ, per germline.

CDR3: CASSQDPGYGYTF. The CDR3 DNA is TGTGCCAGCAGCCAAGATCCAGGTTATGGCTACACCTTC. The chain combines TRBV14 with TRBJ1-2; D is unclear. Germline CDR1 reads SGHDN; CDR2 reads FVKESK. Trimming cost V 0 bases and J 5 bases, with 7 bases left between them. The CDR3 totals 13 residues.

This chain uses TRBV7-2 with TRBJ1-1; a weak D match, TRBD1 (5 bases). The CDR3 is 16 residues long. The V and J ends lost 2 bases and 3 bases respectively, with 16 bases between them. Germline V gives CDR1 SGHTA, CDR2 FQGNSA. Here the CDR3 reads CASSLRAPGADTEAFF. The CDR3 DNA is TGTGCCAGCAGCTTAAGGGCTCCTGGGGCGGACACTGAAGCTTTCTTT.

This clonotype showed up many times. This chain links TRBV28 with TRBJ2-3; 9 nucleotides line up with TRBD1. The V and J ends lost 5 bases and 4 bases, in that order; junction bases with no gene match: 4. CDR3 size: 14 residues. From germline, CDR1 is MDHEN and CDR2 SYDVKM. The CDR3: CASSLGQGPDTQYF. CDR3 bases: TGTGCCAGCAGTCTTGGACAGGGGCCAGATACGCAGTATTTT.

This clonotype has ten or more counts. The genes are TRBV24-1 and TRBJ1-5; the match to TRBD1 covers 7 bases. CDR3 length: 17 residues. CDR1 and CDR2 from the germline V gene are KGHDR and SFDVKD. The trim removed 3 bases at V and 4 bases at J, leaving 11 bases unmatched. The CDR3 DNA follows: TGTGCCACCAGTGATCCCCGGGAAGGGGGCAATAATCAGCCCCAGCATTTT. Its translation is CATSDPREGGNNQPQHF.

This clonotype was picked up many times. This rearrangement joins TRBV7-9 to TRBJ1-2; TRBD1 matches 7 bases. Germline V gene lookup returns CDR1 SEHNR and CDR2 FQNEAQ (reference sequence). J lost 4 bases, V lost 5 bases, and 7 bases had no gene match. This CDR3 contains 14 residues. CDR3 amino acids: CASSPTGDSYGYTF. DNA of the CDR3: TGTGCCAGCAGCCCCACAGGGGACTCCTATGGCTACACCTTC.

The chain combines TRBV7-3 with TRBJ2-6, with D possibly being TRBD1 (5 bases). Trimming took off 5 bases at V and 0 bases at J, with 17 bases between the two ends. The CDR3 has 18 amino acids. The germline CDR1 and CDR2 sequences are SGHTA and FQGTGA. The CDR3 spells CASSLKTVSISGANVLTF. CDR3 nucleotide sequence: TGTGCCAGCAGCCTGAAGACAGTCTCAATCTCTGGGGCCAACGTCCTGACTTTC.

This clonotype was seen more than once but under ten times. V and J are TRBV7-8 and TRBJ2-1, with TRBD1 as a possible D gene (6 bases). Germline V CDR1 and CDR2: SGHVS, FQNEAQ. The CDR3 is 15 residues long. Trimming took off 6 bases at V and 0 bases at J, with 12 bases between the two ends. The CDR3 here is CASSRDRNSYNEQFF. DNA for the CDR3: TGTGCCAGCAGTCGCGACAGGAACTCCTACAATGAGCAGTTCTTC.

This clonotype appeared many times. The J gene is TRBJ2-1, the V gene TRBV7-2; D is perhaps TRBD2 (6 bases). The CDR3 consists of 15 residues. V was shortened by 2 bases and J by 8 bases, with 16 bases between the two germline ends. Germline CDR1 SGHTA, CDR2 FQGNSA. CDR3 nucleotides: TGTGCCAGCAGCTTATTTTCCTTTCGCGGGGATGAGCAGTTCTTC. Translating gives CASSLFSFRGDEQFF.

This clonotype was picked up a small number of times. This sequence joins TRBV7-2 and TRBJ2-7; tentative D call: TRBD2 (5 bases). Germline CDR1 is SGHTA and CDR2 is FQGNSA. V lost 5 bases to trimming and J lost 5 bases, with 16 bases between them. The CDR3 is 14 residues long. The CDR3: CASSPRTYTNEQYV. CDR3 DNA: TGTGCCAGCAGCCCGAGGACTTACACGAACGAGCAGTACGTC.

This clonotype was seen at least ten times. The chain is built from TRBV28 and TRBJ1-1, with D unresolved. This CDR3 has 13 amino acids. V lost 3 bases and J 7 bases, leaving 12 bases between the germline ends. Per the germline V gene, CDR1 is MDHEN and CDR2 is SYDVKM. CDR3 nucleotides: TGTGCCAGCAGTTTCCCAGCTCACAGTGAAGCTTTCTTT. This codes for CASSFPAHSEAFF.

This clonotype showed up just a few times. This chain connects TRBV11-2 to TRBJ1-6; 8 bases are a match to TRBD1. Germline V gene lookup returns CDR1 SGHAT and CDR2 FQNNGV. Unmatched junction bases numbered 10, after V lost 5 bases and J lost 10 bases. CDR3 length equals 15 residues. The CDR3 sequence: CASSAPTGDASPLHF. The CDR3 DNA reads as TGTGCCAGCAGCGCCCCGACAGGGGATGCATCACCCCTCCACTTT.

The chain recombines TRBV29-1 with TRBJ1-2, with D perhaps matching TRBD1 (5 bases). From germline, CDR1 is SQVTM and CDR2 ANQGSEA. CDR3 length equals 11 residues. The V end lost 6 bases, the J end lost 8 bases, and 13 bases lay between the germline ends. The CDR3 region has the DNA TGCAGCGTGGGGCAACGAGGAGGCTACACCTTC. Translated: CSVGQRGGYTF.

This clonotype occurred a few times. This chain connects TRBV10-3 to TRBJ2-7, with 7 positions matching TRBD2. This CDR3 has 18 amino acids. Looked up from germline, CDR1 is ENHRY and CDR2 is SYGVKD. V lost 2 bases, J lost 5 bases, and 18 bases stayed unmatched. The CDR3 bases are TGTGCCATCAGTGAGGTGTCAAGAAACGCGGGAGTTAGAGACGAGCAGTACTTC. Translation: CAISEVSRNAGVRDEQYF.

There are many counts of this clonotype. The chain couples TRBV6-5 to TRBJ2-1, with 9 nucleotides matching TRBD2. CDR1 MNHEY and CDR2 SVGAGI come from the germline V gene. This CDR3 has 15 residues. Trimming took 6 bases from V and 5 from J; bases not matched to a gene: 8. The CDR3 nucleotides are TGTGCCAGCAGCCCTTGGACTAGCGAGGACAATGAGCAGTTCTTC. Its protein is CASSPWTSEDNEQFF.

This sequence joins TRBV29-1 and TRBJ2-3; D gene uncertain. Germline CDR1 reads SQVTM; CDR2 reads ANQGSEA. V was shortened by 1 base and J by 6 bases, with 5 bases between the two germline ends. The length of the CDR3 is 11 residues. CDR3 protein: CSVEARDTQYF. The CDR3 nucleotides are TGCAGCGTTGAAGCGCGGGATACGCAGTATTTT.

In this sample, this clonotype turned up a few times. The J gene is TRBJ1-1, the V gene TRBV6-5; 10 nucleotides agree with TRBD1. CDR1 is MNHEY, CDR2 SVGAGI, per germline. J was trimmed by 6 bases and V by 9 bases; bases with no gene match: 7. There are 13 residues in the CDR3. The CDR3 spells CASRRDRGSEAFF. The DNA for the CDR3 is TGTGCCAGTAGAAGGGACAGGGGTTCTGAAGCTTTCTTT.

A few counts support this clonotype. The rearrangement joins TRBV30 to TRBJ2-5; 8 positions agree with TRBD2. The CDR3 spans 13 residues. Per germline, CDR1 GTSNPN and CDR2 SVGIG (reference sequence). With 4 bases clipped from V and 5 bases from J, the junction kept 6 bases outside the gene matches. CDR3 amino acids: CAWNPLAGETQYF. The CDR3 DNA reads as TGTGCCTGGAACCCCCTAGCGGGCGAGACCCAGTACTTC. The variable domain in full, with the rest retrieved from reference TRBV30 and TRBJ2-5, is SQTIHQWPATLVQPVGSPLSLECTVEGTSNPNLYWYRQAAGRGLQLLFYSVGIGQISSEVPQNLSASRPQDRQFILSSKKLLLSDSGFYLCAWNPLAGETQYFGPGTRLLVL.

Only a few counts were recorded for this clonotype. The rearrangement links TRBV14 to TRBJ2-7; possibly TRBD1 or TRBD2 for D (5 bases each). CDR1 is SGHDN and CDR2 is FVKESK in the germline V gene. The CDR3 runs to 16 residues. V lost 4 bases and J lost 0, with 16 bases in between. The CDR3 loop reads CASSPPGLKSSYEQYV. The CDR3 nucleotides are TGTGCCAGCAGCCCTCCGGGGCTGAAGAGCTCCTACGAGCAGTACGTC.

This clonotype was observed a few times. The V call is TRBV29-1, the J call TRBJ2-5, with D possibly being TRBD2 (5 bases). The V gene's germline CDR1 is SQVTM and CDR2 ANQGSEA. V was clipped by 3 bases and J by 4 bases, with 6 bases between them. The CDR3 loop spans 11 amino acids. The CDR3 DNA sequence: TGCAGCGTTGACGCGGGAGAGACCCAGTACTTC. The encoded protein is CSVDAGETQYF.

This clonotype was recorded a few times. This sequence joins TRBV20-1 and TRBJ1-1, with D possibly matching TRBD1 (6 bases). The germline V gene encodes CDR1 DFQATT and CDR2 SNEGSKA (reference sequence). The length of the CDR3 is 14 residues. With 3 bases removed from V and 8 bases from J, the gap between germline ends came to 19 bases. Here the CDR3 DNA reads TGCAGTGCTAGGGAAGACAGGAAGACCTTAGAAGCTTTCTTT. Translating gives CSAREDRKTLEAFF.